These 6 T cell receptor beta chains were sequenced from one sample in a study of OX40 agonist ivuxolimab in advanced cancers. The assay was immunoSEQ multiplex PCR, and TCRdb's table has in-frame clones only and misses some. The sample records tens of thousands of clones, over 80% being singletons. The starting material was CD4+ or CD8+ T cells sorted from blood, obtained in a trial of the OX40 agonist ivuxolimab. The receptors were sampled from an adult with an advanced solid tumor such as melanoma, head and neck, liver or kidney cancer.

Only one count was recorded for this clone. The rearrangement links TRBV15 to TRBJ1-3, with a weak D call TRBD1 (6 bases). V dropped 1 base and J dropped 3 bases, with 16 bases sitting between them. CDR3 length: 17 amino acids. Germline V gene data show CDR1 as LNHNV and CDR2 as YYDKDF (reference sequence). CDR3 in DNA: TGTGCCACCAGCAGAGCCCGCCAGGGGAGCGGTGGAAACACCATATATTTT. Translating gives CATSRARQGSGGNTIYF. Variable domain in full (rest from reference TRBV15 and TRBJ1-3): DAMVIQNPRYQVTQFGKPVTLSCSQTLNHNVMYWYQQKSSQAPKLLFHYYDKDFNNEADTPDNFQSRRPNTSFCFLDIRSPGLGDTAMYLCATSRARQGSGGNTIYFGEGSWLTVV.

This clone came up a few times. V usage is TRBV5-4 and J usage is TRBJ1-2; TRBD1 matches 8 bases. This CDR3 is built from 15 residues. The V gene's germline CDR1 is SGHNT and CDR2 YYREEE (reference sequence). V gave up 2 bases and J gave up 2 bases; unmatched junction bases: 5. The CDR3 loop is CASSFGDRPNYGYTF. CDR3 coding DNA: TGTGCCAGCAGCTTCGGGGACAGGCCAAACTATGGCTACACCTTC. The full variable domain, completed using reference TRBV5-4 and TRBJ1-2, is ETGVTQSPTHLIKTRGQQVTLRCSSQSGHNTVSWYQQALGQGPQFIFQYYREEENGRGNFPPRFSGLQFPNYSSELNVNALELDDSALYLCASSFGDRPNYGYTFGSGTRLTVV.

This chain links TRBV28 with TRBJ1-2, with D unclear. The CDR3 is 13 amino acids. Germline CDR1 is MDHEN and CDR2 is SYDVKM. V lost 8 bases and J lost 4, with 14 bases in between. CDR3 bases: TGTGCCAGCGGTGCGGTCCAGAGCTATGGCTACACCTTC. Translated: CASGAVQSYGYTF.

The chain recombines TRBV15 with TRBJ2-3; D may be TRBD1 (6 bases). V was cut by 1 base and J by 3 bases, with 23 bases left in between. The germline V gene encodes CDR1 LNHNV and CDR2 YYDKDF (reference sequence). The CDR3 covers 19 residues. CDR3 protein: CATSRGEPGQLGRTDTQYF. The CDR3 DNA reads TGTGCCACCAGCAGAGGGGAACCGGGACAACTAGGAAGGACAGATACGCAGTATTTT.

The chain uses TRBV29-1 and TRBJ2-7; D is uncertain. CDR3 length: 14 amino acids. CDR1 SQVTM and CDR2 ANQGSEA come from the germline V gene. The V end was cut by 4 bases, the J end by 2 bases, with 15 bases between. In nucleotides, the CDR3 is TGCAGCGTTGGAAACGGCAGGAGTGCCTACGAGCAGTACTTC. It is translated as CSVGNGRSAYEQYF.

The sample holds a few counts of this clone. This CDR3 is also generated by other DNA sequences in the sample. The V gene is TRBV2, the J gene TRBJ2-7; D not resolved. V lost 8 bases to trimming and J lost 0 bases, with 8 bases between them. The germline gives CDR1 SNHLY, CDR2 FYNNEI. There are 12 residues in the CDR3. The DNA for the CDR3 is TGTGCCAGCTCGGCTCGCTCCTACGAGCAGTACTTC. Amino acids: CASSARSYEQYF.